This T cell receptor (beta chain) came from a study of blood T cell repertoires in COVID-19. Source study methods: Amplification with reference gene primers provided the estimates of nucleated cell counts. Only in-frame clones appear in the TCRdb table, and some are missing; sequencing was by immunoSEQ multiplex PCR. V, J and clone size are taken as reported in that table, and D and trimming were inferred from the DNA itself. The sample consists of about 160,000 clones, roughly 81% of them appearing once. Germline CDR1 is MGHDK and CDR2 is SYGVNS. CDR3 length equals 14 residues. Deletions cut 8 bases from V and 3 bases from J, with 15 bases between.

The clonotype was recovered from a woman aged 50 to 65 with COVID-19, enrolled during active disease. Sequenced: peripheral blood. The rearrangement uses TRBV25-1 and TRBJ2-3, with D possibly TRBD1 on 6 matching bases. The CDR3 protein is CASSSGVVTDTQYF. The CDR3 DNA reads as TGTGCCAGCTCCTCAGGGGTTGTTACAGATACGCAGTATTTT.